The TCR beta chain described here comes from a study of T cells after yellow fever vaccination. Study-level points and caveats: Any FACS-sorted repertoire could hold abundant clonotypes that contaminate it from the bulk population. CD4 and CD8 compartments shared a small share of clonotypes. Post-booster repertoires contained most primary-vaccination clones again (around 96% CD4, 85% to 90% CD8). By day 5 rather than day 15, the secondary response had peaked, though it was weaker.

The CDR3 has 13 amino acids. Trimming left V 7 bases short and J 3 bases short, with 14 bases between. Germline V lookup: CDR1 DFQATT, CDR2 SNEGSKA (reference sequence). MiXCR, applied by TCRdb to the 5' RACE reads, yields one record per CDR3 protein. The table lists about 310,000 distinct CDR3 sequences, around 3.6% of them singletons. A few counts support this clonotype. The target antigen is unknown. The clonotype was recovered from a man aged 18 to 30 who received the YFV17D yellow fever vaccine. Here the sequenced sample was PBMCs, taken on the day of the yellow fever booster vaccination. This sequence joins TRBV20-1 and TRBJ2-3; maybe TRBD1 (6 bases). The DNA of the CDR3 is TGCAGTGGAGGCAGGGGTGGGACAGATACGCAGTATTTT. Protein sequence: CSGGRGGTDTQYF.